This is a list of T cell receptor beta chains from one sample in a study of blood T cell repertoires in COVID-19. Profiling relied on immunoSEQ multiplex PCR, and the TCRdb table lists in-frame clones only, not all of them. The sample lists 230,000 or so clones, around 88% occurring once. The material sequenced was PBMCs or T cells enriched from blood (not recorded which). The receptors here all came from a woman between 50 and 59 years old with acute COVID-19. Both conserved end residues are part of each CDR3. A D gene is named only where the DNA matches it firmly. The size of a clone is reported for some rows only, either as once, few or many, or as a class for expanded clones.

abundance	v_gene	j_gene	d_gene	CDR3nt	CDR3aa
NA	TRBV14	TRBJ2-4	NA	TGTGCCAGCAGCCAAGATCGATGGAGGATTCAGTACTTC	CASSQDRWRIQYF
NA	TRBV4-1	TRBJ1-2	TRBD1	TGCGCCAGCAGCCAAGAGGGACAGAACTATGGCTACACCTTC	CASSQEGQNYGYTF
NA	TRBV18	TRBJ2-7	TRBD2	TGTGCCAGCTCACCAGTTACGGGAGGCGTCTACGAGCAGTACTTC	CASSPVTGGVYEQYF
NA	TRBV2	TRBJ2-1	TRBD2	TGTGCCAGCAGTGACAGCGGGGGCAACAATGAGCAGTTCTTC	CASSDSGGNNEQFF
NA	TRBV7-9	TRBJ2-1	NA	TGTGCCAGCACCCAGAGAGGGAATGAGCAGTTCTTC	CASTQRGNEQFF
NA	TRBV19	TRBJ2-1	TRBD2	TGTGCCAGTAGTATCGGCGGGACTAGCGGGAGACCGAGCTCCTACAATGAGCAGTTCTTC	CASSIGGTSGRPSSYNEQFF
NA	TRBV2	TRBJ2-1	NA	TGTGCCAGCAGTGACAGGGCGGAGGAGCAGTTCTTC	CASSDRAEEQFF
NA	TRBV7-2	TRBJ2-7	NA	TGTGCCAGCAGCTTAGGAGGGTGGAGTGCTGTCGAGCAGTACTTC	CASSLGGWSAVEQYF
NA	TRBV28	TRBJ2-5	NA	TGTGCCAGCAGTCCCCACACATGGCCCCAGTACTTC	CASSPHTWPQYF
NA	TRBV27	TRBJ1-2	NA	TGTGCCAGCAGTCCCACCCTAAAGACAGTGAACTATGGCTACACCTTC	CASSPTLKTVNYGYTF
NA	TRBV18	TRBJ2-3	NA	TGTGCCAGCTCGGCCTCTGAGGGAGTGACAGATACGCAGTATTTT	CASSASEGVTDTQYF
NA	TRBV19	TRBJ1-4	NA	TGTGCCAGTAGTGCCTACAGGGTCGGCTTCGGTGAAAAACTGTTTTTT	CASSAYRVGFGEKLFF
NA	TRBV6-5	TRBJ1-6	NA	TGTGCCAGCAGCCCGTTTAGTAATTCACCCCTCCACTTT	CASSPFSNSPLHF
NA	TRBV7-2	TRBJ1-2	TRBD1	TGTGCCAGCAGCTTTGACAGGGGGAGGCATGGCTACACCTTC	CASSFDRGRHGYTF
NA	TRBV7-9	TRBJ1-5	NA	TGTGCCAGCTCCAGCCAGAATCAGCCCCAGCATTTT	CASSSQNQPQHF
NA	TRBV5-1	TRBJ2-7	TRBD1	TGCGCCAGCAGCCCGGGACAGGGTCTCTACGAGCAGTACTTC	CASSPGQGLYEQYF
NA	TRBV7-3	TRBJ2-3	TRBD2	TGTGCCAGCAGCTTAACTGGGGGGGCAGATACGCAGTATTTT	CASSLTGGADTQYF
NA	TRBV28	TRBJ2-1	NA	TGTGCCAGCAGTGTATTGCCTAGCGTTTGGGAGCAGTTCTTC	CASSVLPSVWEQFF
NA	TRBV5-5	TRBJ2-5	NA	TGTGCCAGCAGCTCGGACAGTAACCAAGAGACCCAGTACTTC	CASSSDSNQETQYF
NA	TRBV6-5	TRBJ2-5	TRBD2	TGTGCCAGCAGTTCCCGAGGGAGGGGATGGGAAGAGACCCAGTACTTC	CASSSRGRGWEETQYF
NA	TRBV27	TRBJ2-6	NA	TGTGCCAGCAGCCCGCTAACCGGGGCCAACGTCCTGACTTTC	CASSPLTGANVLTF
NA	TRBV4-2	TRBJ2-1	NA	TGTGCCAGCAGCCAAGATCTAATCATTACCAATGAGCAGTTCTTC	CASSQDLIITNEQFF
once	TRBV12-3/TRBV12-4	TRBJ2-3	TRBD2	TGTGCCAGCAGTCCGTCACAGACTAGCACGCAGTATTTT	CASSPSQTSTQYF
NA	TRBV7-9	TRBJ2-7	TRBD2	TGTGCCAGCAGCTATAGCGGGAGGATGGACGAGCAGTACTTC	CASSYSGRMDEQYF
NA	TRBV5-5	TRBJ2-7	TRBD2	TGTGCCAGCACCCTCGGGGGGGTAGGGGCCTACGAGCAGTACTTC	CASTLGGVGAYEQYF
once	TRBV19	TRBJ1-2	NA	TGTGCCAGTAGTACTACAGGTAAGGGGAACTATGGCTACACCTTC	CASSTTGKGNYGYTF
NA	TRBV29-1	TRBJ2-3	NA	TGCAGCGTACCCCCAGGGGTCGGTGGAGATACGCAGTATTTT	CSVPPGVGGDTQYF
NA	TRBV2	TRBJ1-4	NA	TGTGCCAGCAGTGAAGCCCCTTCAACTAATGAAAAACTGTTTTTT	CASSEAPSTNEKLFF
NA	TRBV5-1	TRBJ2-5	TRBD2	TGCGCCAGCAGCTTCGGGGGGCAAGAGACCCAGTACTTC	CASSFGGQETQYF
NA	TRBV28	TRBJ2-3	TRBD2	TGTGCCAGCACCACCCCTGCTAGCGGGAGAGGGACAGATACGCAGTATTTT	CASTTPASGRGTDTQYF
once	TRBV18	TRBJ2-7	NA	TGTGCCAGCTCACCAAGATCGAGGAGTACCCCCAACGAGCAGTACTTC	CASSPRSRSTPNEQYF
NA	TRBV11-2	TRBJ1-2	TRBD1	TGTGCCAGCAGCCCCCGGCGAGGGGGCGATTATGGCTACACCTTC	CASSPRRGGDYGYTF
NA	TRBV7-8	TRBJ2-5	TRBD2	TGTGCCAGCAGCTCGTACGTAGCGGGAGGGATAAAGACCCAGTACTTC	CASSSYVAGGIKTQYF